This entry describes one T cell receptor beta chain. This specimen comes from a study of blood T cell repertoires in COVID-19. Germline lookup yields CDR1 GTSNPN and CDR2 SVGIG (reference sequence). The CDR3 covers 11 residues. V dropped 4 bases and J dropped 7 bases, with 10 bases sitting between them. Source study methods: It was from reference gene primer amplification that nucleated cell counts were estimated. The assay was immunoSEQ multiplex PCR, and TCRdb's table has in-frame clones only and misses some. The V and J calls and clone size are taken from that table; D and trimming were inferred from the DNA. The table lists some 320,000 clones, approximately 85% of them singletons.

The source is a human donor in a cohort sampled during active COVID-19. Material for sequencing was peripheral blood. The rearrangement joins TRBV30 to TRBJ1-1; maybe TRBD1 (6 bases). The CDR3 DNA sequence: TGTGCCTGGAATCAGGGGATTGAAGCTTTCTTT. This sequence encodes CAWNQGIEAFF.